Sequencing of this TCR beta chain was carried out in a study of T-cell reconstitution after alpha-beta-depleted transplantation in children. Preparation of the TCRbeta library used unique molecular identifiers. MiXCR, applied by TCRdb to the PCR reads, yields one record per CDR3 protein. This table holds more than 450,000 distinct CDR3 sequences, about a sixth found once. The material was PBMCs from the stem cell graft donor, obtained from the stem cell graft. The clonotype comes from a human donor who donated a stem cell graft to a child with acute lymphoblastic leukemia.

CDR3 in DNA: TGTGCCAGCAGCTTAGAACCAGAGAGCTACCACTATGGCTACACCTTC. Translated: CASSLEPESYHYGYTF. The gene calls are TRBV7-6 and TRBJ1-2; the D is unclear. Per the germline V gene, CDR1 is SGHVS and CDR2 is FNYEAQ. CDR3 size: 16 residues. The V and J ends lost 1 base and 3 bases respectively, with 15 bases between them.